These 29 T cell receptor beta chains were sequenced from one sample in a study of human T cells and chemical hapten exposure. RNA extraction used unfractionated whole blood as the source of total RNA. As the library was built, unique molecular identifiers were attached to individual cDNA molecules. TCRdb fed the reads into MiXCR, producing one record per CDR3 protein. The sample lists roughly 530 distinct CDR3 sequences, 95% to 98% seen once, with approximately 8% in the top ten. The sample consisted of whole blood. The receptors come from a human donor who had alopecia or was a healthy volunteer (not recorded which). Some clones in this sample may be carry-over from other donors' samples. This table probably holds off-target reads from a library built for another chain.

The rearrangement links TRBV20-1 to TRBJ2-1; no firm D call. Trimming stripped 3 bases from V and 0 bases from J, with 12 bases between. Germline V gene data show CDR1 as DFQATT and CDR2 as SNEGSKA (reference sequence). The CDR3 has 15 residues. The CDR3 spells CSASPPSSSYNEQFF. The CDR3 region has the DNA TGCAGTGCTAGCCCTCCGTCGAGCTCCTACAATGAGCAGTTCTTC.

The chain combines TRBV4-1 with TRBJ2-7, with 9 positions matching TRBD1. CDR1 and CDR2 from the germline V gene are MGHRA and YSYEKL. V gave up 0 bases and J gave up 4 bases; unmatched junction bases: 10. This CDR3 region has 17 residues. CDR3 nucleotides: TGCGCCAGCAGCCAAGAACAACAGGGGGCCCTGAGGTACGAGCAGTACTTC. Translated, it gives CASSQEQQGALRYEQYF.

The chain has TRBV7-8 and TRBJ2-5, with TRBD2 matching 14 bases. After removal of 5 bases from V and 5 bases from J, the junction contained 19 bases not matched to a gene. There are 20 residues in the CDR3. Germline V CDR1 and CDR2: SGHVS, FQNEAQ. CDR3 in DNA: TGTGCCAGCAGCCCGATCCCGCCGGGACTAGCGGGAGTAGAGGGGGAGACCCAGTACTTC. Encoded protein: CASSPIPPGLAGVEGETQYF.

This clonotype was counted a single time. The chain links TRBV27 to TRBJ1-4; 8 nucleotides align to TRBD1. Germline V gene sequence: CDR1 MNHEY, CDR2 SMNVEV (reference sequence). V was pared by 5 bases and J by 4 bases, with 9 bases of the junction left unmatched. This CDR3 spans 16 amino acids. CDR3 in DNA: TGTGCCAGCAGTACCGGACAGGGACCAATTAATGAAAAACTGTTTTTT. The encoded protein is CASSTGQGPINEKLFF.

V is TRBV11-3 and J is TRBJ2-3; D gene uncertain. The V end was cut by 4 bases, the J end by 4 bases, with 3 bases between. This CDR3 is 11 amino acids long. Germline-derived CDR1 and CDR2 are SGHNT and YENEEA. CDR3 residues: CASSWADTQYF. CDR3 nucleotide sequence: TGTGCCAGCAGCTGGGCAGATACGCAGTATTTT.

The chain carries TRBV6-4 and TRBJ2-2; 10 positions agree with TRBD2. With 6 bases clipped from V and 5 bases from J, the junction kept 9 bases outside the gene matches. CDR1 is MRHNA and CDR2 is SNTAGT in the germline V gene. The CDR3 has 16 amino acids. The CDR3 reads CASSRSSGSGTGELFF. CDR3 in DNA: TGTGCCAGCAGCCGTTCTAGCGGGAGCGGTACCGGGGAGCTGTTTTTT.

The genes are TRBV5-6 and TRBJ2-5, with D tentatively TRBD2 (6 bases). The V end lost 4 bases, the J end lost 11 bases, and 15 bases lay between the germline ends. This CDR3 is 12 amino acids long. The V gene's germline CDR1 is SGHDT and CDR2 YYEEEE. The CDR3 nucleotides are TGTGCCAGCAGCCCGGGGGACGGCAAGCAGTACTTC. Protein: CASSPGDGKQYF. The full variable domain, in which reference TRBV5-6 and TRBJ2-5 provide the parts outside the CDR3, is DAGVTQSPTHLIKTRGQQVTLRCSPKSGHDTVSWYQQALGQGPQFIFQYYEEEERQRGNFPDRFSGHQFPNYSSELNVNALLLGDSALYLCASSPGDGKQYFGPGTRLLVL.

Only one count was recorded for this clonotype. V and J are TRBV3-1 and TRBJ1-6; D is perhaps TRBD1 (5 bases). The CDR3 is 16 residues long. Germline CDR1 reads LGHDT; CDR2 reads YNNKEL (reference sequence). The V and J ends lost 1 base and 12 bases respectively, with 19 bases between them. DNA for the CDR3: TGTGCCAGCAGCCAAGTTAGACAGTCGCGCGGGGGACCCCTCCACTTT. Translating it yields CASSQVRQSRGGPLHF.

The chain has TRBV30 and TRBJ2-1, with D perhaps TRBD1 or TRBD2 (6 bases each). The germline V gene has CDR1 GTSNPN and CDR2 SVGIG (reference sequence). The CDR3 extends over 12 amino acids. Trimming took 5 bases from V and 10 from J, leaving 15 bases between them. As DNA, the CDR3 is TGTGCCTGGGACTGGGGGCTAGCGGAGCAGTTCTTC. Amino acids: CAWDWGLAEQFF.

This clonotype has a single count. The chain couples TRBV5-1 to TRBJ1-5; unclear D gene. This CDR3 has 13 amino acids. V was clipped by 0 bases and J by 1 base, with 2 bases between them. Germline assignment: CDR1 SGHRS and CDR2 YFSETQ. The CDR3 reads CASSLDSNQPQHF. CDR3 DNA: TGCGCCAGCAGCTTGGACAGCAATCAGCCCCAGCATTTT.

The rearrangement uses TRBV20-1 and TRBJ2-3, with TRBD2 as a possible D gene (5 bases). V was trimmed by 6 bases and J by 7 bases, leaving 11 bases between them. The CDR3 has 11 amino acids. Per the germline V gene, CDR1 is DFQATT and CDR2 is SNEGSKA (reference sequence). CDR3 residues: CSASSGNTQYF. The CDR3 DNA reads TGCAGTGCCAGCAGCGGCAATACGCAGTATTTT.

This clonotype was found a few times. The J gene is TRBJ2-7, the V gene TRBV27; TRBD1 aligns across 8 bases. The V gene end was trimmed by 6 bases and the J gene end by 1 base; junction bases not matched to a gene: 5. This CDR3 contains 14 residues. Germline-derived CDR1 and CDR2 are MNHEY and SMNVEV (reference sequence). The CDR3 loop is CASSPRQGSYEQYF. DNA for the CDR3: TGTGCCAGCAGCCCACGACAGGGGTCCTACGAGCAGTACTTC.

The J gene is TRBJ2-3, the V gene TRBV6-1; TRBD2 matches 11 bases. J gave up 1 base and V 5 bases, and 11 bases lay outside the gene matches. The CDR3 has 18 residues. Germline assignment: CDR1 MNHNS and CDR2 SASEGT. The CDR3 protein is CASSSLAGGYIRTDTQYF. CDR3 nucleotides: TGTGCCAGCAGTTCGTTAGCGGGAGGGTACATCCGCACAGATACGCAGTATTTT.

The V and J genes are TRBV29-1 and TRBJ2-5; D could derive from TRBD1 or TRBD2 (5 bases each). The CDR3 is 14 residues long. The V gene's germline CDR1 is SQVTM and CDR2 ANQGSEA. V gave up 3 bases and J gave up 5 bases, with 16 bases separating them. The CDR3: CSVETGPPQETQYF. The CDR3, as DNA: TGCAGCGTTGAGACGGGACCACCTCAGGAGACCCAGTACTTC. Drawing the rest from reference TRBV29-1 and TRBJ2-5, the complete variable domain is SAVISQKPSRDICQRGTSLTIQCQVDSQVTMMFWYRQQPGQSLTLIATANQGSEATYESGFVIDKFPISRPNLTFSTLTVSNMSPEDSSIYLCSVETGPPQETQYFGPGTRLLVL.

The CDR3 nucleotides read TGTGCCAGCAGTTTATTGAGGGGGAATAATTCACCCCTCCACTTT. This translates into CASSLLRGNNSPLHF. V usage is TRBV27 and J usage is TRBJ1-6; TRBD1 might be the D (6 bases). The CDR3 sequence is 15 residues long. Germline values: CDR1 MNHEY, CDR2 SMNVEV (reference sequence). V was pared by 1 base and J by 5 bases, with 9 bases between.

The chain combines TRBV20-1 with TRBJ1-2; no clear D gene. CDR3 length: 15 residues. Trimming pared 0 bases from V and 6 bases from J, leaving 17 bases between. CDR1 is DFQATT, CDR2 SNEGSKA, per germline (reference sequence). CDR3 sequence reads: CSARDSAKRAHGYTF. The DNA for the CDR3 is TGCAGTGCTAGAGATTCGGCGAAAAGAGCCCATGGCTACACCTTC.

The gene calls are TRBV5-4 and TRBJ2-7; 7 bases match TRBD1. V lost 4 bases, J lost 2 bases, and 6 bases stayed unmatched. Looked up from germline, CDR1 is SGHNT and CDR2 is YYREEE (reference sequence). This CDR3 region has 14 residues. CDR3 in amino acids: CASSLKGTAYEQYF. The CDR3 nucleotides read TGTGCCAGCAGCCTTAAAGGGACAGCCTACGAGCAGTACTTC.

This sequence joins TRBV27 and TRBJ2-1; tentatively, D is TRBD1 (6 bases). The germline V gene has CDR1 MNHEY and CDR2 SMNVEV (reference sequence). V was pared by 2 bases and J by 6 bases, with 14 bases between. This CDR3 region has 15 residues. The CDR3 here is CASSLLGARFNEQFF. The DNA of the CDR3 is TGTGCCAGCAGTTTACTGGGGGCGCGTTTCAATGAGCAGTTCTTC.

The CDR3 DNA sequence: TGTGCCAGCAGCCCTTCGGTCCCGAGTATCGCCGGAAACACCATATATTTT. Protein product: CASSPSVPSIAGNTIYF. The rearrangement uses TRBV28 and TRBJ1-3; no reliable D call. Germline lookup yields CDR1 MDHEN and CDR2 SYDVKM. The ends were cut back, 6 bases at V and 4 bases at J, with 22 bases in the middle. The CDR3 spans 17 residues.

This chain connects TRBV5-1 to TRBJ2-7; no clear D gene. Trimming shortened V by 0 bases and J by 2 bases, and 6 bases separated the two germline ends. The CDR3 is made up of 13 amino acids. Germline V gene lookup returns CDR1 SGHRS and CDR2 YFSETQ. Here the CDR3 DNA reads TGCGCCAGCAGCTTGGACAGACCCTACGAGCAGTACTTC. Encoded protein: CASSLDRPYEQYF.

The CDR3 DNA reads TGTGCCAGCAGCCAAGATAGAAGCGCGTACAATGAGCAGTTCTTC. This codes for CASSQDRSAYNEQFF. The chain couples TRBV3-1 to TRBJ2-1, with no clear D. Per germline, CDR1 LGHDT and CDR2 YNNKEL (reference sequence). The V and J ends lost 0 bases and 4 bases respectively, with 10 bases between them. The CDR3 covers 15 residues.

This clonotype was observed once. This rearrangement joins TRBV28 to TRBJ2-7; D may be TRBD1 or TRBD2 (5 bases each). Germline CDR1 is MDHEN and CDR2 is SYDVKM. The CDR3 length is 17 residues. V was pared by 1 base and J by 2 bases, with 18 bases between. CDR3 bases: TGTGCCAGCAGTTTATTGACTGCCGGGACCGCTGCCTACGAGCAGTACTTC. Residues: CASSLLTAGTAAYEQYF.

The chain has TRBV4-1 and TRBJ2-7; the match to TRBD2 covers 8 bases. The CDR3 extends over 14 amino acids. Germline V gene lookup returns CDR1 MGHRA and CDR2 YSYEKL. The junction had 9 bases not matched to a gene; V was cut back by 4 bases and J by 7 bases. CDR3 sequence reads: CASSRDPTGGEQYF. In DNA form, the CDR3 reads TGCGCCAGCAGCCGGGACCCGACGGGGGGGGAGCAGTACTTC.

The chain links TRBV29-1 to TRBJ2-5, with D possibly being TRBD1 or TRBD2 (6 bases each). CDR3 length: 12 residues. Germline V gene sequence: CDR1 SQVTM, CDR2 ANQGSEA. V lost 7 bases to trimming and J lost 4 bases, with 13 bases between them. CDR3 loop: CSGEQGGETQYF. CDR3 DNA sequence: TGCAGCGGGGAACAGGGAGGAGAGACCCAGTACTTC.

The chain couples TRBV7-2 to TRBJ1-5, with no clear D. V gave up 9 bases and J gave up 2 bases, with 11 bases separating them. CDR3 length: 13 residues. Germline CDR1 is SGHTA and CDR2 is FQGNSA. CDR3 sequence: CASGVRGNQPQHF. In DNA form, the CDR3 reads TGTGCCAGTGGGGTTAGGGGCAATCAGCCCCAGCATTTT.

The chain links TRBV5-1 to TRBJ2-7; possible D gene TRBD2, 6 bases. Germline CDR1 and CDR2: SGHRS and YFSETQ. The CDR3 loop spans 14 amino acids. The V and J ends lost 1 base and 3 bases respectively, with 11 bases between them. The CDR3 sequence is CASSLNGGSYEQYF. In DNA form, the CDR3 reads TGCGCCAGCAGCTTGAACGGGGGTAGCTACGAGCAGTACTTC. Looking up the rest from reference TRBV5-1 and TRBJ2-7 gives the full variable domain: KAGVTQTPRYLIKTRGQQVTLSCSPISGHRSVSWYQQTPGQGLQFLFEYFSETQRNKGNFPGRFSGRQFSNSRSEMNVSTLELGDSALYLCASSLNGGSYEQYFGPGTRLTVT.

The chain employs TRBV5-6 and TRBJ2-3; D unclear. The CDR3 is 13 amino acids. Looked up from germline, CDR1 is SGHDT and CDR2 is YYEEEE. V lost 5 bases to trimming and J lost 1 base, with 8 bases between them. The CDR3 DNA is TGTGCCAGCAGTCTCGGACGCACAGATACGCAGTATTTT. It encodes CASSLGRTDTQYF.

The chain recombines TRBV5-1 with TRBJ2-7; TRBD1 matches at 9 bases. Trimming cost V 4 bases and J 4 bases; bases outside gene matches: 3. The CDR3 is made up of 13 amino acids. Germline V gene sequence: CDR1 SGHRS, CDR2 YFSETQ. This CDR3 is CASSRDRGYEQYF. CDR3 DNA: TGCGCCAGCAGCCGAGACAGGGGGTACGAGCAGTACTTC.

Comment on this clonotype: One junction end disagrees with the germline gene, perhaps due to a read error. The chain recombines TRBV7-8 with TRBJ2-1, with 13 bases fitting TRBD2. Germline CDR1 SGHVS, CDR2 FQNEAQ. The CDR3 runs 19 residues. The CDR3 region has the DNA TGTGTCAGCAGCTTAGCTCTAGGACTAGCGGGAGTCGAGAAGGATGAGCAGTTCTTC. It encodes CVSSLALGLAGVEKDEQFF.